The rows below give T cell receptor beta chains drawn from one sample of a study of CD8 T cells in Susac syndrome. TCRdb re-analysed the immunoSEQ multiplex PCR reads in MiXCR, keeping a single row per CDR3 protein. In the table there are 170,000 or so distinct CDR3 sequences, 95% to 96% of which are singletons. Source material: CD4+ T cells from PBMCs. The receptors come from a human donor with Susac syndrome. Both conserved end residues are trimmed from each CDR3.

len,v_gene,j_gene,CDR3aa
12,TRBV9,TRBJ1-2,ASSVAGAGYGYT
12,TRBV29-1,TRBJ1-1,SVEPMGTVAEAF
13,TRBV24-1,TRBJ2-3,ATSETSDHTDTQY
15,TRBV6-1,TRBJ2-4,ASSQTSGSLAKNIQY
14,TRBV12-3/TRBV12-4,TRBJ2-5,ASSLAAGQPRETQY
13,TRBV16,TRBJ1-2,ASSQLLRFNYGYT
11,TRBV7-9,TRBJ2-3,ASSMDPTDTQY
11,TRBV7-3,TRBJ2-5,ASSLNQRETQY
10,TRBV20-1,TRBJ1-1,SARAGNTEAF
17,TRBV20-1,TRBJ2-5,SARDPLAGGPSSQETQY
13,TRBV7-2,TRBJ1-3,ASSAHPGLGYTIY
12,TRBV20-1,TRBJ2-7,SARGSSGSNEQY
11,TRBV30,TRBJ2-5,ASREGSFETQY
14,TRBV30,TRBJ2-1,AWSVGLALSHNEQF
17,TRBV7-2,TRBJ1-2,ASSLMARTGSAQFYGYT
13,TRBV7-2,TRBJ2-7,ASSLSGTSSYEQY